The 10 T cell receptor beta chains in this list originate from one sample, sequenced in a study of monozygotic twins with inflammatory bowel disease. Reprocessing the 5' RACE reads, TCRdb reports a single entry for every CDR3 protein and omits DNA. The specimen's table records approximately 160,000 distinct CDR3 sequences. Input material: blood. Receptor source: a human donor with ulcerative colitis or Crohn's disease, or a healthy co-twin of an affected twin (not recorded which).

V is TRBV7-2 and J is TRBJ2-3; the TCRdb D gene call, TRBD1, has no DNA to confirm it. The CDR3 covers 16 residues. Germline lookup yields CDR1 SGHTA and CDR2 FQGNSA. The CDR3 sequence: CASSLSGAHRTDTQYF.

The rearrangement joins TRBV7-9 to TRBJ2-7; TCRdb names TRBD2, which stays unverified in the absence of DNA. The CDR3 is 15 residues long. Germline V gene lookup returns CDR1 SEHNR and CDR2 FQNEAQ (reference sequence). The chain's CDR3 is CAATPLEGSSYEQYF.

Frequency places this clonotype as medium-sized. V usage is TRBV20-1 and J usage is TRBJ1-5; the D call of TRBD1 rests on TCRdb alone, since no DNA is present to check it. Germline lookup yields CDR1 DFQATT and CDR2 SNEGSKA (reference sequence). There are 16 residues in the CDR3. The chain's CDR3 is CSAPETGARLNQPQHF.

The chain couples TRBV7-9 to TRBJ2-7. There are 16 residues in the CDR3. Germline V gene sequence: CDR1 SEHNR, CDR2 FQNEAQ (reference sequence). CDR3 residues: CASSLPKQLSVYEQYF.

This rearrangement joins TRBV4-3 to TRBJ2-4; TCRdb calls TRBD1, which cannot be checked without DNA. This CDR3 comprises 16 residues. The V gene's germline CDR1 is LGHNA and CDR2 YSLEER. CDR3: CASSQDGAGGIIIQYF.

V and J are TRBV7-2 and TRBJ1-2; lacking DNA, the TRBD1 call made by TCRdb goes unchecked. Germline CDR1 reads SGHTA; CDR2 reads FQGNSA. The CDR3 is 13 amino acids. The chain's CDR3 is CASSRDRVGGYTF.

The chain combines TRBV29-1 with TRBJ1-2; no DNA is available, so the TRBD1 call from TCRdb remains unchecked. This CDR3 has 13 residues. Germline CDR1 SQVTM, CDR2 ANQGSEA. The CDR3 sequence is CSVVGGDHYGYTF.

V gene TRBV7-9 combines with J gene TRBJ2-3; the TCRdb D gene call, TRBD1, has no DNA to confirm it. The CDR3 has 16 amino acids. Germline V lookup: CDR1 SEHNR, CDR2 FQNEAQ (reference sequence). This chain's CDR3 is CASSLTGGRDTDTQYF.

The genes are TRBV6-1 and TRBJ1-2; with no DNA, the TCRdb D assignment of TRBD1 cannot be verified. Germline lookup yields CDR1 MNHNS and CDR2 SASEGT. The CDR3 extends over 15 amino acids. The CDR3 reads CASSRLSGESAGYTF.

The rearrangement joins TRBV24-1 to TRBJ2-5; TCRdb returns TRBD1, unconfirmable since there is no DNA. The germline V gene has CDR1 KGHDR and CDR2 SFDVKD. CDR3 length: 16 amino acids. The CDR3 spells CATSDPGTGKQETQYF.